This T cell receptor (beta chain) was profiled in a study of blood T cell repertoires in COVID-19. Study-level information: COVID-19 samples from acute and convalescent phases originated in the United States, Italy and Spain. PBMCs, B-cell-depleted T cells, or T cells were the source of the cDNA or gDNA that made up the material.

In the original workflow: Estimates of nucleated cell counts were drawn from the amplification of reference gene primers. Sequencing used immunoSEQ multiplex PCR; TCRdb keeps in-frame clones, though not all of them. V and J calls and clone size are as listed in that table; D and trimming were resolved from the DNA. The sample lists fewer than 35,000 clones, around 85% occurring once. The TCR comes from an elderly man with active COVID-19. The sample consisted of peripheral blood.

This chain's CDR3 is CASSWGGGANEQFF. CDR3 in DNA: TGTGCCAGCAGCTGGGGGGGAGGGGCCAATGAGCAGTTCTTC. The J gene is TRBJ2-1, the V gene TRBV11-2; the match to TRBD2 covers 7 bases. This CDR3 contains 14 residues. The germline V gene has CDR1 SGHAT and CDR2 FQNNGV. Trimming at V came to 4 bases and at J to 6 bases, leaving 6 bases not matched to a gene.